The 23 T cell receptor beta chains listed next were all sequenced from one sample in a study of blood T cell repertoires in COVID-19 (dated by TCRdb to 2018 to 2020). Preparation of the library involved the immunoSEQ multiplex PCR assay. The immuneACCESS repertoire file appears here via TCRdb, limited to in-frame rearrangements. These files lack a portion of the clones; in checked studies, under half of the deficit traces to unresolved V genes, and the cause of the others is not known. The sample table holds some 80,000 clones, of which about 85% were seen once. The ten largest clonotypes hold 15% to 20% of the sample. The sequencing input was peripheral blood. The source is a man of 80 years or more with active or convalescent COVID-19.

About this clone itself: One junction end does not reproduce the germline sequence, and a read error may be involved. This sequence joins TRBV5-1 and TRBJ2-1; D is perhaps TRBD2 (7 bases). Looked up from germline, CDR1 is SGHRS and CDR2 is YFSETQ. CDR3 size: 14 residues. CDR3 sequence (DNA): TGCGCCAGCAGCTTGGCCGGGGGCGGGAGTCTCTGGATCTTC. It translates to CASSLAGGGSLWIF.

The rearrangement joins TRBV18 to TRBJ1-1, with unresolved D. Germline V CDR1 and CDR2: KGHSH, LQKENI. CDR3 size: 13 residues. V was cut by 6 bases and J by 4 bases, with 12 bases left in between. CDR3 sequence reads: CASSPDKVTEAFF. Written as DNA, the CDR3 is TGTGCCAGCTCCCCCGACAAGGTCACTGAAGCTTTCTTT.

This sequence joins TRBV6-4 and TRBJ1-6, with D hard to call. The CDR3 has 13 residues. The germline V gene has CDR1 MRHNA and CDR2 SNTAGT. Trimming took 4 bases from V and 8 from J, leaving 9 bases between them. In DNA, the CDR3 is TGTGCCAGCAGTGTAGAGAGGGATTCACCCCTCCACTTT. This codes for CASSVERDSPLHF.

V and J are TRBV6-1 and TRBJ1-2; D gene ambiguous. Germline CDR1 reads MNHNS; CDR2 reads SASEGT. Trimming shortened V by 1 base and J by 3 bases, and 6 bases separated the two germline ends. CDR3 length equals 13 residues. In DNA form, the CDR3 reads TGTGCCAGCAGTGAAGGGCCCGACTATGGCTACACCTTC. This encodes CASSEGPDYGYTF.

This clone was recorded once. J is TRBJ1-4 and V is TRBV11-3; tentative D call: TRBD1 (6 bases). Trimming shortened V by 3 bases and J by 3 bases, and 11 bases separated the two germline ends. The CDR3 runs to 15 residues. CDR1 is SGHNT, CDR2 YENEEA, per germline. The CDR3 region has the DNA TGTGCCAGCAGCTTCCTCAGGGGATCTAATGAAAAACTGTTTTTT. Residues: CASSFLRGSNEKLFF.

V is TRBV5-6 and J is TRBJ2-1, with 12 bases matching TRBD2. The CDR3 has 15 amino acids. Per germline, CDR1 SGHDT and CDR2 YYEEEE. Trimming cost V 3 bases and J 6 bases; bases outside gene matches: 4. The DNA for the CDR3 is TGTGCCAGCAGCTCTAGCGGGAGGGCCGGCAATGAGCAGTTCTTC. Protein sequence: CASSSSGRAGNEQFF.

This chain links TRBV24-1 with TRBJ2-1; D call uncertain. CDR1 and CDR2 (germline): KGHDR, SFDVKD. The length of the CDR3 is 15 residues. Trimming removed 3 bases from V and 9 bases from J, with 17 bases in between. CDR3 amino acids: CATSDHHREKTEQFF. The CDR3 region has the DNA TGTGCCACCAGTGATCACCACCGAGAAAAAACTGAGCAGTTCTTC.

J is TRBJ1-1 and V is TRBV11-2, with 7 bases lining up with TRBD1. CDR1 is SGHAT and CDR2 is FQNNGV in the germline V gene. The CDR3 extends over 14 amino acids. V was pared by 5 bases and J by 0 bases, with 3 bases of the junction left unmatched. The CDR3 sequence: CASSTRGMNTEAFF. The CDR3 bases are TGTGCCAGCAGCACCAGGGGGATGAACACTGAAGCTTTCTTT.

This clone was observed a handful of times. The rearrangement joins TRBV2 to TRBJ1-2, with 7 bases lining up with TRBD1. With 4 bases clipped from V and 4 bases from J, the junction kept 21 bases outside the gene matches. The germline CDR1 and CDR2 sequences are SNHLY and FYNNEI. The CDR3 has 19 amino acids. The CDR3 loop is CASSGRLSGQRQGVYGYTF. Here the CDR3 DNA reads TGTGCCAGCAGTGGGCGCTTGTCGGGACAGAGACAGGGTGTCTATGGCTACACCTTC.

V gene TRBV12-5 combines with J gene TRBJ2-3, with D uncertain. The germline V gene has CDR1 LGHNT and CDR2 FRNRAP. The CDR3 spans 12 residues. Trimming took off 3 bases at V and 9 bases at J, with 10 bases between the two ends. CDR3 in amino acids: CASGLSTVTQYF. The CDR3 DNA sequence: TGTGCTAGTGGTTTAAGCACAGTCACGCAGTATTTT.

This chain connects TRBV24-1 to TRBJ2-3, with D perhaps matching TRBD2 (6 bases). V was cut by 9 bases and J by 3 bases, with 12 bases left in between. Germline CDR1 KGHDR, CDR2 SFDVKD. The CDR3 is 13 amino acids. CDR3 coding DNA: TGTGCCACCCAGGGCGGGGCGACAGATACGCAGTATTTT. Protein: CATQGGATDTQYF.

The rearrangement links TRBV2 to TRBJ2-7, with 7 bases matching TRBD2. V lost 7 bases to trimming and J lost 1 base; unmatched junction nucleotides: 4. Per the germline V gene, CDR1 is SNHLY and CDR2 is FYNNEI. The CDR3 sequence is 13 residues long. CDR3 sequence: CASIGGRSYEQYV. CDR3 in DNA: TGTGCCAGCATCGGGGGGAGGTCCTACGAGCAGTACGTC.

This chain connects TRBV7-8 to TRBJ1-5; perhaps TRBD1 as D (5 bases). V lost 4 bases and J lost 3, with 22 bases in between. CDR3 length: 18 residues. Germline-derived CDR1 and CDR2 are SGHVS and FQNEAQ. The CDR3 is CASSSGLLQASHNQPQHF. In DNA form, the CDR3 reads TGTGCCAGCAGCTCAGGCCTTTTACAGGCTTCCCACAATCAGCCCCAGCATTTT. The variable domain in full, completed from reference TRBV7-8 and TRBJ1-5, reads GAGVSQSPRYKVAKRGQDVALRCDPISGHVSLFWYQQALGQGPEFLTYFQNEAQLDKSGLPSDRFFAERPEGSVSTLKIQRTQQEDSAVYLCASSSGLLQASHNQPQHFGDGTRLSIL.

This clone was counted a few times. V and J are TRBV28 and TRBJ2-1, with D uncertain. The length of the CDR3 is 14 residues. V lost 4 bases and J lost 4, with 11 bases in between. Looked up from germline, CDR1 is MDHEN and CDR2 is SYDVKM. The CDR3 coding sequence is TGTGCCAGCAGTTCCCCCGTTCTTTACAATGAGCAGTTCTTC. This encodes CASSSPVLYNEQFF.

The V call is TRBV10-3, the J call TRBJ1-6; TRBD1 matches at 8 bases. CDR3 length: 15 residues. After removal of 3 bases from V and 7 bases from J, the junction contained 5 bases not matched to a gene. Germline CDR1 ENHRY, CDR2 SYGVKD. Here the CDR3 reads CAISDDRGTNSPLHF. CDR3 coding DNA: TGTGCCATCAGTGACGACAGGGGTACGAATTCACCCCTCCACTTT.

Concerning this clone: Other DNA sequences within the sample encode an identical CDR3. In DNA form, the CDR3 reads TGTGCCACCAGCAGAGATTTGGGGGGGGCGAACTATGGCTACACCTTC. Amino acids: CATSRDLGGANYGYTF. The J gene is TRBJ1-2, the V gene TRBV15; TRBD1 is a possible D gene (6 bases). The CDR3 runs to 16 residues. In germline, CDR1 is LNHNV, CDR2 YYDKDF (reference sequence). Trimming left V 0 bases short and J 2 bases short, with 13 bases between.

J is TRBJ2-1 and V is TRBV5-6; 7 nucleotides agree with TRBD2. The V gene end was trimmed by 4 bases and the J gene end by 4 bases; junction bases not matched to a gene: 5. The CDR3 sequence is 14 residues long. In germline, CDR1 is SGHDT, CDR2 YYEEEE. CDR3 protein: CASSTGLPYNEQFF. In DNA form, the CDR3 reads TGTGCCAGCAGCACGGGACTACCATACAATGAGCAGTTCTTC.

This rearrangement joins TRBV21-1 to TRBJ2-2; the table's D call TRBD1 went unverified against the DNA. TRBV21-1 represents a pseudogene. The CDR3 loop spans 17 amino acids. For the CDR3, the DNA is TGTGCCAGCAGTAGGGGGATCATTCGGGGGAACACCGGGGAGCTGTTTTTT. This translates into CASSRGIIRGNTGELFF.

The V gene is TRBV19, the J gene TRBJ2-2; a possible D gene is TRBD1 (6 bases). V lost 7 bases and J 4 bases, leaving 16 bases between the germline ends. The CDR3 length is 15 residues. Germline CDR1 is LNHDA and CDR2 is SQIVND (reference sequence). The CDR3 loop is CASTTDRSGTGELFF. The CDR3 DNA sequence: TGTGCCAGTACCACGGACAGATCGGGCACCGGGGAGCTGTTTTTT. The variable domain in full, with the rest retrieved from reference TRBV19 and TRBJ2-2, is DGGITQSPKYLFRKEGQNVTLSCEQNLNHDAMYWYRQDPGQGLRLIYYSQIVNDFQKGDIAEGYSVSREKKESFPLTVTSAQKNPTAFYLCASTTDRSGTGELFFGEGSRLTVL.

This chain connects TRBV7-2 to TRBJ2-1, with 7 bases that match TRBD1. J was trimmed by 4 bases and V by 1 base; bases with no gene match: 4. Looked up from germline, CDR1 is SGHTA and CDR2 is FQGNSA. The CDR3 sequence is 15 residues long. In nucleotides, the CDR3 is TGTGCCAGCAGCTTAGGGACAGGATTATACAATGAGCAGTTCTTC. This encodes CASSLGTGLYNEQFF. Together with reference TRBV7-2 and TRBJ2-1, the CDR3 gives the full variable domain: GAGVSQSPSNKVTEKGKDVELRCDPISGHTALYWYRQSLGQGLEFLIYFQGNSAPDKSGLPSDRFSAERTGGSVSTLTIQRTQQEDSAVYLCASSLGTGLYNEQFFGPGTRLTVL.

V is TRBV18 and J is TRBJ1-5, with 9 bases lining up with TRBD1. Germline V gene sequence: CDR1 KGHSH, CDR2 LQKENI. The CDR3 runs 17 residues. The V segment lost 4 bases and the J segment 1 base; nucleotides outside the gene matches: 8. The CDR3 loop reads CASSQTGGASSNQPQHF. CDR3 nucleotide sequence: TGTGCCAGCTCACAGACAGGGGGAGCGTCGAGCAATCAGCCCCAGCATTTT.

This chain uses TRBV19 with TRBJ1-2, with D uncertain. Germline assignment: CDR1 LNHDA and CDR2 SQIVND (reference sequence). V lost 5 bases and J lost 5, with 15 bases in between. This CDR3 is built from 14 residues. As DNA, the CDR3 is TGTGCCAGTAGTCCCCAGGCCGGGGATTATGGCTACACCTTC. It is translated as CASSPQAGDYGYTF.

The V call is TRBV7-3, the J call TRBJ1-1; no clear D. The CDR3 totals 13 residues. With 4 bases removed from V and 1 base from J, the gap between germline ends came to 7 bases. Germline CDR1 SGHTA, CDR2 FQGTGA. DNA for the CDR3: TGTGCCAGCAGCTCACAGAAGAACACTGAAGCTTTCTTT. Protein: CASSSQKNTEAFF.